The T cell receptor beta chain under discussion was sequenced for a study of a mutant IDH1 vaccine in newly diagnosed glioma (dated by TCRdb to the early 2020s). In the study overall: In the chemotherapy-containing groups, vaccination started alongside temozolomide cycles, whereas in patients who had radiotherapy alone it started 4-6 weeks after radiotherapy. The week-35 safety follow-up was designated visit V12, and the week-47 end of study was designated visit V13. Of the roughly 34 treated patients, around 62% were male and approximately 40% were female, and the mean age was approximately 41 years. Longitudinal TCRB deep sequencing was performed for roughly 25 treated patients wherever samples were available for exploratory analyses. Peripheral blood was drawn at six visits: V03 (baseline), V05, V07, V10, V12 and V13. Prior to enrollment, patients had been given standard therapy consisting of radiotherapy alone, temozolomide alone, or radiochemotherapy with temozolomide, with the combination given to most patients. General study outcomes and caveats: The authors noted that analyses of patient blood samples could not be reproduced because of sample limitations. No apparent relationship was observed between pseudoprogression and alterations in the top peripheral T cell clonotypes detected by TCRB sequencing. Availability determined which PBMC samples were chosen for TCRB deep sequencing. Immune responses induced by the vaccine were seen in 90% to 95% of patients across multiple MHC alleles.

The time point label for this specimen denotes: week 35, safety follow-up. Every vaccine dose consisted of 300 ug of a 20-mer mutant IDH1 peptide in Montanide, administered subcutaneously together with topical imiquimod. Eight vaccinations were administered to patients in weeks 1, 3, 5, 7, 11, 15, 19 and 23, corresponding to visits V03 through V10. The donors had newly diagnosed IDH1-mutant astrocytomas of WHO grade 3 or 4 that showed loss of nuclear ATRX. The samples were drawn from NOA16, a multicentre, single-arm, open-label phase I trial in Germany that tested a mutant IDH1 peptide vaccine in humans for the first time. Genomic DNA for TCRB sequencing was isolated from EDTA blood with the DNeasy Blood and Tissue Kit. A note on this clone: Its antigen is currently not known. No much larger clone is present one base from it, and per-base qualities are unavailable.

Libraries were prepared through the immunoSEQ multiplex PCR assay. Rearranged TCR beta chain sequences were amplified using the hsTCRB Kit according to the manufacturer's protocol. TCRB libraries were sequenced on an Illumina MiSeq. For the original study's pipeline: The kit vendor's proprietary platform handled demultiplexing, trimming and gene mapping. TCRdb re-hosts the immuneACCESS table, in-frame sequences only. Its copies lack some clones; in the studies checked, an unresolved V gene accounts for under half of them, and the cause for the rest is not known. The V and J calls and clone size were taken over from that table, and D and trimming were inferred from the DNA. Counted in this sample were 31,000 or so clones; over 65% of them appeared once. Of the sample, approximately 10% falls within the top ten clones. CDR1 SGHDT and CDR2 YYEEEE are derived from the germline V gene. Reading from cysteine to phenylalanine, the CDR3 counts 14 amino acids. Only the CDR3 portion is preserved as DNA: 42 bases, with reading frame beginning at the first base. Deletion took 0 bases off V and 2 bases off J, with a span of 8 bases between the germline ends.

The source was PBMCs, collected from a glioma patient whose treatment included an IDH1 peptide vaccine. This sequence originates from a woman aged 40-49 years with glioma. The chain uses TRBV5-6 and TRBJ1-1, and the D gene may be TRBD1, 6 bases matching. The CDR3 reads CASSLVGANTEAFF. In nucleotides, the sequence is TGTGCCAGCAGCTTGGTGGGGGCCAACACTGAAGCTTTCTTT.